The rows below give T cell receptor beta chains drawn from one sample of a study of blood T cell repertoires in COVID-19. Produced via immunoSEQ multiplex PCR; TCRdb's table is partial and in-frame only. The sample lists about 140,000 clones; 84% were seen once. Sequenced input: PBMCs or T cells enriched from blood (not recorded which). These receptors all stem from a man aged 35-49 years with acute COVID-19. Both conserved end residues are part of each CDR3. A D gene is named only where the DNA matches it firmly. Clone size, where shown, is once, few, many, or a class for clones that have expanded.

J: TRBJ2-7
V: TRBV7-9
D: NA
size: NA
DNA: TGTGCCAGCAGCTCCCGAGGTGGGGGCCTTACCTACGAGCAGTACTTC
CDR3: CASSSRGGGLTYEQYF

J: TRBJ1-1
V: TRBV12-3/TRBV12-4
D: TRBD1
size: few
DNA: TGTGCCAGCAGTGCGGGACAGGGGGCTTTCTTT
CDR3: CASSAGQGAFF

J: TRBJ2-5
V: TRBV19
D: TRBD1
size: once
DNA: TGTGCCAGTAGTAAGGGACAGGACAATCTGTACCAAGAGACCCAGTACTTC
CDR3: CASSKGQDNLYQETQYF

J: TRBJ1-1
V: TRBV7-9
D: TRBD1
size: NA
DNA: TGTGCCAGCAGCTTGACAGGGCGAGGCACTGAAGCTTTCTTT
CDR3: CASSLTGRGTEAFF

J: TRBJ1-1
V: TRBV4-3
D: NA
size: NA
DNA: TGCGCCAGCAGCCAGACAATGAACACTGAAGCTTTCTTT
CDR3: CASSQTMNTEAFF

J: TRBJ1-1
V: TRBV5-1
D: TRBD1
size: NA
DNA: TGCGCCAGCAGCCCTTCGGACAGGGGGCTGAACACTGAAGCTTTCTTT
CDR3: CASSPSDRGLNTEAFF

J: TRBJ2-2
V: TRBV5-4
D: TRBD2
size: NA
DNA: TGTGCCAGCAGCCAAAAATCCGGGACTAGGATCACCGGGGAGCTGTTTTTT
CDR3: CASSQKSGTRITGELFF

J: TRBJ2-7
V: TRBV13
D: NA
size: once
DNA: TGTGCCAGCAGCCCGCCGGGACTCTACGAGCAGTACTTC
CDR3: CASSPPGLYEQYF

J: TRBJ2-7
V: TRBV5-6
D: NA
size: NA
DNA: TGTGCCAGCACCTTCCTGACTAGCTACGAGCAGTACTTC
CDR3: CASTFLTSYEQYF

J: TRBJ1-6
V: TRBV19
D: TRBD1
size: NA
DNA: TGTGCCAGCACAAAACAGGGGGCTGGGGCACCCCTCCACTTT
CDR3: CASTKQGAGAPLHF

J: TRBJ2-2
V: TRBV4-3
D: TRBD2
size: NA
DNA: TGCGCCAGCAGCCAGGGCCTAGCGGAAAGCGCCGGGGAGCTGTTTTTT
CDR3: CASSQGLAESAGELFF

J: TRBJ1-2
V: TRBV7-2
D: NA
size: NA
DNA: TGTGCCAGCAGCCCGGGTGGAGGTAACTATGGCTACACCTTC
CDR3: CASSPGGGNYGYTF

J: TRBJ1-4
V: TRBV4-3
D: TRBD1
size: NA
DNA: TGCGCCAGCAGCCACGGGACAGGGGCTAATGAAAAACTGTTTTTT
CDR3: CASSHGTGANEKLFF